Presented here are 5 T cell receptor beta chains from one specimen sequenced in a study of vaccination effects on CD4 cells after COVID-19. Using viral peptide pools, the ViraFEST assay grew out antigen-specific CD4+ T cells prior to sequencing. Culture lasted roughly 9 days before CD4+ T cell isolation. By PCR, the person was confirmed to have had SARS-CoV-2 infection between March and December 2020. The assay was immunoSEQ multiplex PCR, and TCRdb's table has in-frame clones only and misses some. The sample lists around 53,000 clones, roughly 77% seen once, with approximately 5.8% in the top ten. What these receptors recognize is not known. Source: CD4+ T cells from PBMCs cultured with HIV peptides, taken before COVID-19 vaccination. The subset denotes: HIV-1 Nef peptide pool negative control/reference culture. The receptors shown here come from a human donor who had a prior SARS-CoV-2 infection.

This clone was detected only once. V and J are TRBV7-2 and TRBJ1-2; 7 positions match TRBD1. V shed 5 bases and J 2 bases; nucleotides not matched to a gene: 5. The CDR3 has 14 amino acids. Germline CDR1 and CDR2: SGHTA and FQGNSA. The CDR3 bases are TGTGCCAGCAGCCCAGGGACAGTGAACTATGGCTACACCTTC. It codes for CASSPGTVNYGYTF. Drawing the rest from reference TRBV7-2 and TRBJ1-2, the complete variable domain is GAGVSQSPSNKVTEKGKDVELRCDPISGHTALYWYRQSLGQGLEFLIYFQGNSAPDKSGLPSDRFSAERTGGSVSTLTIQRTQQEDSAVYLCASSPGTVNYGYTFGSGTRLTVV.

This chain connects TRBV5-5 to TRBJ2-1; no clear D. The V gene's germline CDR1 is SGHKS and CDR2 YYEKEE (reference sequence). V was cut by 1 base and J by 9 bases, with 11 bases left in between. This CDR3 comprises 13 residues. CDR3 sequence (DNA): TGTGCCAGCAGCTTGTGGGGTACGGGTGAGCAGTTCTTC. Amino acid sequence: CASSLWGTGEQFF.

The chain links TRBV30 to TRBJ1-5, with D tentatively TRBD1 (6 bases). V was clipped by 3 bases and J by 3 bases, with 9 bases between them. Germline lookup yields CDR1 GTSNPN and CDR2 SVGIG (reference sequence). The CDR3 length is 13 residues. This CDR3 is CAWSRQANQPQHF. The DNA for the CDR3 is TGTGCCTGGAGCCGACAGGCCAATCAGCCCCAGCATTTT.

This clone is a singleton in its sample. The rearrangement links TRBV4-3 to TRBJ2-6, with 9 bases matching TRBD1. Germline lookup yields CDR1 LGHNA and CDR2 YSLEER. The CDR3 extends over 16 amino acids. V shed 3 bases, J shed 4 bases, and the junction held 4 bases outside the gene matches. The CDR3 is CASSQGQGTGANVLTF. The CDR3 DNA is TGCGCCAGCAGCCAGGGACAGGGTACGGGGGCCAACGTCCTGACTTTC.

This clone has only a few counts. This sequence joins TRBV4-3 and TRBJ1-3, with a weak D call TRBD1 (6 bases). Germline V gene data show CDR1 as LGHNA and CDR2 as YSLEER. The V gene lost 4 bases and the J gene lost 0 bases, with 16 bases spanning the gap. This CDR3 spans 17 amino acids. Written as DNA, the CDR3 is TGCGCCAGCAGCCTAATCCCCCGGGACATCTCTGGAAACACCATATATTTT. It is translated as CASSLIPRDISGNTIYF.